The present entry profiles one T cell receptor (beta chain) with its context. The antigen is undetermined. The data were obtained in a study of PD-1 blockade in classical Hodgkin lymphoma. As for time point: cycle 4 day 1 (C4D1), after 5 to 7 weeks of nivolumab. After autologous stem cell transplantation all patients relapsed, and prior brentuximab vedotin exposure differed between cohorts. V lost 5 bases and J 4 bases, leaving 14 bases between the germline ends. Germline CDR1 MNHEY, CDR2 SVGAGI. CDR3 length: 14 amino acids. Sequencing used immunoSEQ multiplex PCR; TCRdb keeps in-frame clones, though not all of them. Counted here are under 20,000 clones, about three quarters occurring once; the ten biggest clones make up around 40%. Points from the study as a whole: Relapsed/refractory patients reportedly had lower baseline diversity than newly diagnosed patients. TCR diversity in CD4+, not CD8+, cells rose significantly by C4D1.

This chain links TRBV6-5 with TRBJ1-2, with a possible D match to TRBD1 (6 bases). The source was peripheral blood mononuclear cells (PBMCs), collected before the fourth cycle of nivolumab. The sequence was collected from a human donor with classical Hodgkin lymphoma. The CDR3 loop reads CASSPPGHSYGYTF. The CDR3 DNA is TGTGCCAGCAGTCCCCCGGGACACTCCTATGGCTACACCTTC.